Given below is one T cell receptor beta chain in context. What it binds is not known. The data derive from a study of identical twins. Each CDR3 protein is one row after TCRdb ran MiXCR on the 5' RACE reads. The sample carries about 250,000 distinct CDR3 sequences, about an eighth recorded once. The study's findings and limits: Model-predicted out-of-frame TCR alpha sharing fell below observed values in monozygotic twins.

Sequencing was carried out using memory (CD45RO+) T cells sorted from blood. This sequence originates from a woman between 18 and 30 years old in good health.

CDR3 region: CASSLRAGVNTEAFF. The DNA of the CDR3 is TGTGCCAGCAGTTTGAGGGCGGGGGTCAACACTGAAGCTTTCTTT. The chain is built from TRBV27 and TRBJ1-1; a possible D gene is TRBD1 (5 bases). This CDR3 contains 15 residues. V lost 3 bases, J lost 2 bases, and 13 bases lay in between. Germline V CDR1 and CDR2: MNHEY, SMNVEV (reference sequence).